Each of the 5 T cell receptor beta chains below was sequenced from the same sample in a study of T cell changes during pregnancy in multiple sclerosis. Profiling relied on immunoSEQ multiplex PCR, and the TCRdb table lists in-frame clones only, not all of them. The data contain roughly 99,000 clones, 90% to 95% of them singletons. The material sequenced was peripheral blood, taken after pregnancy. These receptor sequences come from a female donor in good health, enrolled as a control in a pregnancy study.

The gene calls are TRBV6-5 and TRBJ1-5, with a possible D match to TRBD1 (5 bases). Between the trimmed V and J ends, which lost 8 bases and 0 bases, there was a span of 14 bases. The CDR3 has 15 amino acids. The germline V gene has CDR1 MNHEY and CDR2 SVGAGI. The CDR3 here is CASLNGGSSNQPQHF. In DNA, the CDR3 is TGTGCCAGCTTGAACGGGGGGTCTAGCAATCAGCCCCAGCATTTT.

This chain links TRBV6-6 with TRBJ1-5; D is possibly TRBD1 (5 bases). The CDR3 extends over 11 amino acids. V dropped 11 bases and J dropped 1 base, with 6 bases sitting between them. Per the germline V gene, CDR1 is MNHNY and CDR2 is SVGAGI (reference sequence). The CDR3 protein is CAGGSNQPQHF. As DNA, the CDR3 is TGTGCCGGGGGGAGCAATCAGCCCCAGCATTTT.

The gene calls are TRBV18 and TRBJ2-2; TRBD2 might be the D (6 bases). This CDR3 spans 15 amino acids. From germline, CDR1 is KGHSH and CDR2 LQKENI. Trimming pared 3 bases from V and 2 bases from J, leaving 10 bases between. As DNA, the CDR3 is TGTGCCAGCTCACCTAGGGACTCAAACACCGGGGAGCTGTTTTTT. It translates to CASSPRDSNTGELFF.

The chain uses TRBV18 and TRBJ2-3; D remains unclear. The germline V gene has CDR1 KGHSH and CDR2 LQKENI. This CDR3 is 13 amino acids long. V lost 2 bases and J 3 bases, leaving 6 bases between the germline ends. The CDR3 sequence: CASSPGQTDTQYF. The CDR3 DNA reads TGTGCCAGCTCACCAGGGCAGACAGATACGCAGTATTTT.

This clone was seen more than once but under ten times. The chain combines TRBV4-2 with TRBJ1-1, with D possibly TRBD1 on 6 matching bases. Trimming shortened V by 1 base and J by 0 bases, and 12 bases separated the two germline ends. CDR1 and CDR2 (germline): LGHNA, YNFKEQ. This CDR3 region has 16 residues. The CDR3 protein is CASSQVTGRMNTEAFF. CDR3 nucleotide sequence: TGTGCCAGCAGCCAAGTAACAGGGCGCATGAACACTGAAGCTTTCTTT.